This is a list of T cell receptor beta chains from one sample in a study of blood T cell repertoires in COVID-19. Using immunoSEQ multiplex PCR, the repertoire was profiled, and TCRdb retains in-frame clones only, with some absent. In the table there are hundreds of thousands of clones, under 95% of which are singletons. The sample comprised peripheral blood. These receptors were obtained from a woman between 18 and 29 years old who had recovered from COVID-19. Both conserved end residues are part of each CDR3. D genes are given only for firm matches. Only some rows state a clone size, as once, few, many or a class for expanded clones.

d_call: TRBD1
j_call: TRBJ1-2
clone_size: NA
cdr3_length: 14
v_call: TRBV10-3
cdr3_nt: TGTGCCATCAGAGAGACAGGGGGCTTTGGGGGCTACACCTTC
cdr3_aa: CAIRETGGFGGYTF

d_call: NA
j_call: TRBJ1-1
clone_size: once
cdr3_length: 17
v_call: TRBV5-4
cdr3_nt: TGTGCCAGCAGTCAGCCAGGGGCGCGGGTCATGAACACTGAAGCTTTCTTT
cdr3_aa: CASSQPGARVMNTEAFF

d_call: NA
j_call: TRBJ1-1
clone_size: once
cdr3_length: 12
v_call: TRBV30
cdr3_nt: TGTGCCTGGAGGTTTGGGGCAGCCCCAACCCATTTT
cdr3_aa: CAWRFGAAPTHF

d_call: NA
j_call: TRBJ2-2
clone_size: once
cdr3_length: 15
v_call: TRBV7-9
cdr3_nt: TGTGCCAGCAGCTTATCCGGGAGTGGGGTCGGGGAGCTGTTTTTT
cdr3_aa: CASSLSGSGVGELFF

d_call: TRBD2
j_call: TRBJ2-1
clone_size: once
cdr3_length: 13
v_call: TRBV6-2/TRBV6-3
cdr3_nt: TGTGCCAGCAGTCCGCCCGGGGGGGGTGAGCAGTTCTTC
cdr3_aa: CASSPPGGGEQFF

d_call: NA
j_call: TRBJ1-2
clone_size: many
cdr3_length: 14
v_call: TRBV24-1
cdr3_nt: TGTGCCACCAGTGAGGCGACAGCTAACTATGGCTACACCTTC
cdr3_aa: CATSEATANYGYTF

d_call: NA
j_call: TRBJ2-3
clone_size: once
cdr3_length: 13
v_call: TRBV3-1/TRBV3-2
cdr3_nt: TGTGCCAGCAGCCAAGGTGTACTAGATACGCAGTATTTT
cdr3_aa: CASSQGVLDTQYF

d_call: TRBD2
j_call: TRBJ2-1
clone_size: NA
cdr3_length: 15
v_call: TRBV11-3
cdr3_nt: TGTGCCAGCAGCTTAGATAGCGGGGGGTACAATGAGCAGTTCTTC
cdr3_aa: CASSLDSGGYNEQFF

d_call: NA
j_call: TRBJ2-1
clone_size: NA
cdr3_length: 15
v_call: TRBV15
cdr3_nt: TGTGCCACCAGCAGAGATAAGCTTCCCCCTAGTGTGCAGTTCTTC
cdr3_aa: CATSRDKLPPSVQFF

d_call: TRBD2
j_call: TRBJ2-1
clone_size: NA
cdr3_length: 16
v_call: TRBV4-2
cdr3_nt: TGTGCCAGCAGCCAAGAGTACCGCGGGAGGGCCTATGAGCAGTTCTTC
cdr3_aa: CASSQEYRGRAYEQFF

d_call: TRBD2
j_call: TRBJ2-1
clone_size: NA
cdr3_length: 14
v_call: TRBV10-2
cdr3_nt: TGCGCCAGCGCTAGCGGGAGGGCCTTAGGCGAGCAGTTCTTC
cdr3_aa: CASASGRALGEQFF

d_call: TRBD1
j_call: TRBJ2-1
clone_size: NA
cdr3_length: 15
v_call: TRBV2
cdr3_nt: TGTGCCAGCACCCGGAGGACAGGGGGCAAAAATGAGCAGTTCTTC
cdr3_aa: CASTRRTGGKNEQFF

d_call: TRBD1
j_call: TRBJ2-1
clone_size: once
cdr3_length: 12
v_call: TRBV18
cdr3_nt: TGTGCCAGCTCACCGGGACAGAATGAGCAGTTCTTC
cdr3_aa: CASSPGQNEQFF

d_call: NA
j_call: TRBJ2-2
clone_size: NA
cdr3_length: 16
v_call: TRBV5-8
cdr3_nt: TGTGCCAGCAGCTTGGAAACTAGTTGGAACACCGGGGAGCTGTTTTTT
cdr3_aa: CASSLETSWNTGELFF

d_call: NA
j_call: TRBJ1-3
clone_size: NA
cdr3_length: 14
v_call: TRBV6-5
cdr3_nt: TGTGCCAGCAGAATAGAATCCTCTGGAAACACCATATATTTT
cdr3_aa: CASRIESSGNTIYF

d_call: TRBD2
j_call: TRBJ2-5
clone_size: once
cdr3_length: 14
v_call: TRBV18
cdr3_nt: TGTGCCAGCTCACCTCGGGGGGGACAAGAGACCCAGTACTTC
cdr3_aa: CASSPRGGQETQYF

d_call: NA
j_call: TRBJ1-3
clone_size: NA
cdr3_length: 17
v_call: TRBV11-3
cdr3_nt: TGTGCCAGCAGCTTCCACCGGGTGGCAGGGTCTGGAAACACCATATATTTT
cdr3_aa: CASSFHRVAGSGNTIYF

d_call: NA
j_call: TRBJ1-3
clone_size: few
cdr3_length: 12
v_call: TRBV27
cdr3_nt: TGTGCCAGCAGTTTCCCGGGTGGCACCATATATTTT
cdr3_aa: CASSFPGGTIYF

d_call: NA
j_call: TRBJ1-2
clone_size: NA
cdr3_length: 16
v_call: TRBV7-2
cdr3_nt: TGTGCCAGCAGCTACATCTCCGAGGCAGGGCGCTATGGCTACACCTTC
cdr3_aa: CASSYISEAGRYGYTF

d_call: TRBD1
j_call: TRBJ2-4
clone_size: NA
cdr3_length: 16
v_call: TRBV5-6
cdr3_nt: TGTGCCAGCAGCTGGGGAGCCAGGGGGCTAGGAAACATTCAGTACTTC
cdr3_aa: CASSWGARGLGNIQYF

d_call: NA
j_call: TRBJ2-1
clone_size: NA
cdr3_length: 15
v_call: TRBV7-8
cdr3_nt: TGTGCCAGCAGCTTAGGGGTAGGCGTAGCGGTTGAGCAGTTCTTC
cdr3_aa: CASSLGVGVAVEQFF

d_call: NA
j_call: TRBJ2-2
clone_size: NA
cdr3_length: 15
v_call: TRBV11-2
cdr3_nt: TGTGCCAGCAGCTTATTCTTGCGGAACACCGGGGAGCTGTTTTTT
cdr3_aa: CASSLFLRNTGELFF

d_call: TRBD2
j_call: TRBJ2-5
clone_size: NA
cdr3_length: 14
v_call: TRBV6-2/TRBV6-3
cdr3_nt: TGTGCCAGCAGTTACTCGGGGAGGGAGGAGACCCAGTACTTC
cdr3_aa: CASSYSGREETQYF

d_call: TRBD2
j_call: TRBJ2-5
clone_size: NA
cdr3_length: 12
v_call: TRBV2
cdr3_nt: TGTGCCAGCCTAGGGACTAAAGAGACCCAGTACTTC
cdr3_aa: CASLGTKETQYF

d_call: NA
j_call: TRBJ2-5
clone_size: NA
cdr3_length: 15
v_call: TRBV11-2
cdr3_nt: TGTGCCAGCAGCTTAGTCGGGATCCCGAAAGAGACCCAGTACTTC
cdr3_aa: CASSLVGIPKETQYF

d_call: NA
j_call: TRBJ2-6
clone_size: once
cdr3_length: 13
v_call: TRBV5-4
cdr3_nt: TGTGCCAGCAGCGAGGCTGGGGCCAACGTCCTGACTTTC
cdr3_aa: CASSEAGANVLTF

d_call: TRBD1
j_call: TRBJ1-4
clone_size: NA
cdr3_length: 16
v_call: TRBV14
cdr3_nt: TGTGCCAGCAGCCAAGTCCGGACAGGGAGGAATGAAAAACTGTTTTTT
cdr3_aa: CASSQVRTGRNEKLFF

d_call: NA
j_call: TRBJ1-5
clone_size: NA
cdr3_length: 12
v_call: TRBV19
cdr3_nt: TGTGCCAGTAATGGCAGCAATCAGCCCCAGCATTTT
cdr3_aa: CASNGSNQPQHF

d_call: TRBD2
j_call: TRBJ2-1
clone_size: NA
cdr3_length: 17
v_call: TRBV5-1
cdr3_nt: TGCGCCAGCAGCTTGGCCGGTAGCGGGGATTCCTACAATGAGCAGTTCTTC
cdr3_aa: CASSLAGSGDSYNEQFF

d_call: NA
j_call: TRBJ1-1
clone_size: NA
cdr3_length: 17
v_call: TRBV11-2
cdr3_nt: TGTGCCAGCAGCTTTCCCCTTGGTCGGGGAATGAACACTGAAGCTTTCTTT
cdr3_aa: CASSFPLGRGMNTEAFF

d_call: NA
j_call: TRBJ1-2
clone_size: NA
cdr3_length: 15
v_call: TRBV5-5
cdr3_nt: TGTGCCAGCAGCTTGGTTCCAGGGGTAGAGTATGGCTACACCTTC
cdr3_aa: CASSLVPGVEYGYTF

d_call: TRBD1
j_call: TRBJ1-5
clone_size: NA
cdr3_length: 15
v_call: TRBV27
cdr3_nt: TGTGCCAGCAGCCCCGGGAGGGGGCGAAGTCAGCCCCAGCATTTT
cdr3_aa: CASSPGRGRSQPQHF

d_call: NA
j_call: TRBJ1-2
clone_size: NA
cdr3_length: 14
v_call: TRBV18
cdr3_nt: TGTGCCAGCTCACCAACGGACAGAGACTATGGCTACACCTTC
cdr3_aa: CASSPTDRDYGYTF

d_call: TRBD1
j_call: TRBJ1-5
clone_size: few
cdr3_length: 21
v_call: TRBV27
cdr3_nt: TGTGCCAGCAGTTTATCCTATCCGGGACAGGATGCCAACCAACTTAATCAGCCCCAGCATTTT
cdr3_aa: CASSLSYPGQDANQLNQPQHF

d_call: TRBD1
j_call: TRBJ1-2
clone_size: NA
cdr3_length: 14
v_call: TRBV6-5
cdr3_nt: TGTGCCAGCTATCGACAGGGGGCTTCCTATGGCTACACCTTC
cdr3_aa: CASYRQGASYGYTF

d_call: TRBD1
j_call: TRBJ2-1
clone_size: NA
cdr3_length: 16
v_call: TRBV4-3
cdr3_nt: TGCGCCAGCAGCCACCCGGGACAGGGGGCTTGGAATGAGCAGTTCTTC
cdr3_aa: CASSHPGQGAWNEQFF

d_call: TRBD1
j_call: TRBJ2-1
clone_size: NA
cdr3_length: 15
v_call: TRBV9
cdr3_nt: TGTGCCAGCAGCGCTACAGGGGGCGCGGGGAATGAGCAGTTCTTC
cdr3_aa: CASSATGGAGNEQFF

d_call: NA
j_call: TRBJ2-3
clone_size: NA
cdr3_length: 14
v_call: TRBV9
cdr3_nt: TGTGCCAGCAGCGTCGGACAGTCCACAGATACGCAGTATTTT
cdr3_aa: CASSVGQSTDTQYF

d_call: TRBD1
j_call: TRBJ1-2
clone_size: once
cdr3_length: 15
v_call: TRBV11-2
cdr3_nt: TGTGCCAGCAGCTTAAGGGGGCGACGGCGGGATGGCTACACCTTC
cdr3_aa: CASSLRGRRRDGYTF

d_call: NA
j_call: TRBJ1-3
clone_size: NA
cdr3_length: 13
v_call: TRBV11-2
cdr3_nt: TGTGCCAGCAGCCTATCAGGGGAGGGCACCATATATTTT
cdr3_aa: CASSLSGEGTIYF

d_call: NA
j_call: TRBJ2-5
clone_size: NA
cdr3_length: 14
v_call: TRBV29-1
cdr3_nt: TGCAGCGTTGTCGGCCAGGTTATGCGAGAGACCCAGTACTTC
cdr3_aa: CSVVGQVMRETQYF

d_call: NA
j_call: TRBJ1-1
clone_size: NA
cdr3_length: 16
v_call: TRBV18
cdr3_nt: TGTGCCAGCTCACGTCGACAGCCCGCCCGGGACACTGAAGCTTTCTTT
cdr3_aa: CASSRRQPARDTEAFF

d_call: NA
j_call: TRBJ1-6
clone_size: NA
cdr3_length: 16
v_call: TRBV5-1
cdr3_nt: TGCGCCAGCAGCTTCGAAGGGAGCTCCTATAATTCACCCCTCCACTTT
cdr3_aa: CASSFEGSSYNSPLHF

d_call: TRBD1
j_call: TRBJ1-3
clone_size: NA
cdr3_length: 16
v_call: TRBV5-1
cdr3_nt: TGCGCCAGCAGCTTGGGGGACAGCAACTCTGGAAACACCATATATTTT
cdr3_aa: CASSLGDSNSGNTIYF

d_call: NA
j_call: TRBJ1-2
clone_size: NA
cdr3_length: 16
v_call: TRBV19
cdr3_nt: TGTGCCAGTAGTATAGCCCGGGCGGGAGGGTACTATGGCTACACCTTC
cdr3_aa: CASSIARAGGYYGYTF

d_call: TRBD1
j_call: TRBJ2-1
clone_size: NA
cdr3_length: 15
v_call: TRBV11-2
cdr3_nt: TGTGCCAGCAGCTTAGTTCAGGGGGTTTACAATGAGCAGTTCTTC
cdr3_aa: CASSLVQGVYNEQFF

d_call: TRBD1
j_call: TRBJ1-2
clone_size: NA
cdr3_length: 15
v_call: TRBV5-4
cdr3_nt: TGTGCCAGCAGCTCCCGGACAGGCTCTAACTATGGCTACACCTTC
cdr3_aa: CASSSRTGSNYGYTF

d_call: NA
j_call: TRBJ1-5
clone_size: NA
cdr3_length: 13
v_call: TRBV30
cdr3_nt: TGTGCCTGGAGTGGGAGTAGCAATCAGCCCCAGCATTTT
cdr3_aa: CAWSGSSNQPQHF

d_call: NA
j_call: TRBJ1-5
clone_size: NA
cdr3_length: 15
v_call: TRBV10-3
cdr3_nt: TGTGCCATCAGTGATTCAGGGCGAGGCAATCAGCCCCAGCATTTT
cdr3_aa: CAISDSGRGNQPQHF

d_call: TRBD2
j_call: TRBJ2-5
clone_size: NA
cdr3_length: 15
v_call: TRBV7-8
cdr3_nt: TGTGCCAGCAGCCGGCTAGCGGGAGGGGAAGGTACCCAGTACTTC
cdr3_aa: CASSRLAGGEGTQYF

d_call: TRBD2
j_call: TRBJ2-1
clone_size: once
cdr3_length: 17
v_call: TRBV11-2
cdr3_nt: TGTGCCAGCAGCTTAGGAGGTAGCGGGAGCTCCTACAATGAGCAGTTCTTC
cdr3_aa: CASSLGGSGSSYNEQFF

d_call: TRBD1
j_call: TRBJ1-4
clone_size: NA
cdr3_length: 12
v_call: TRBV29-1
cdr3_nt: TGCAGCGTCAGACAGGGCCAAGAAAAACTGTTTTTT
cdr3_aa: CSVRQGQEKLFF

d_call: TRBD1
j_call: TRBJ1-2
clone_size: NA
cdr3_length: 14
v_call: TRBV10-3
cdr3_nt: TGTGCCATCAGCGAGGACAGGGTCTACTATGGCTACACCTTC
cdr3_aa: CAISEDRVYYGYTF

d_call: NA
j_call: TRBJ1-2
clone_size: NA
cdr3_length: 13
v_call: TRBV6-5
cdr3_nt: TGTGCCAGCAGTAGCGACAGGAAGTATGGCTACACCTTC
cdr3_aa: CASSSDRKYGYTF

d_call: NA
j_call: TRBJ2-2
clone_size: NA
cdr3_length: 15
v_call: TRBV19
cdr3_nt: TGTGCCAGTAGTATCTCCCGTGTGAACACCGGGGAGCTGTTTTTT
cdr3_aa: CASSISRVNTGELFF

d_call: TRBD2
j_call: TRBJ2-1
clone_size: NA
cdr3_length: 15
v_call: TRBV9
cdr3_nt: TGTGCCAGCAGCGTAGGCGGGAGAGGCAGCAATGAGCAGTTCTTC
cdr3_aa: CASSVGGRGSNEQFF

d_call: TRBD1
j_call: TRBJ1-2
clone_size: NA
cdr3_length: 13
v_call: TRBV29-1
cdr3_nt: TGCAGCGTGGACCCGGGGACAGCCTATGGCTACACCTTC
cdr3_aa: CSVDPGTAYGYTF

d_call: TRBD2
j_call: TRBJ2-1
clone_size: NA
cdr3_length: 13
v_call: TRBV6-5
cdr3_nt: TGTGCCAGCAGGACTAGCGGGAGAGATGAGCAGTTCTTC
cdr3_aa: CASRTSGRDEQFF